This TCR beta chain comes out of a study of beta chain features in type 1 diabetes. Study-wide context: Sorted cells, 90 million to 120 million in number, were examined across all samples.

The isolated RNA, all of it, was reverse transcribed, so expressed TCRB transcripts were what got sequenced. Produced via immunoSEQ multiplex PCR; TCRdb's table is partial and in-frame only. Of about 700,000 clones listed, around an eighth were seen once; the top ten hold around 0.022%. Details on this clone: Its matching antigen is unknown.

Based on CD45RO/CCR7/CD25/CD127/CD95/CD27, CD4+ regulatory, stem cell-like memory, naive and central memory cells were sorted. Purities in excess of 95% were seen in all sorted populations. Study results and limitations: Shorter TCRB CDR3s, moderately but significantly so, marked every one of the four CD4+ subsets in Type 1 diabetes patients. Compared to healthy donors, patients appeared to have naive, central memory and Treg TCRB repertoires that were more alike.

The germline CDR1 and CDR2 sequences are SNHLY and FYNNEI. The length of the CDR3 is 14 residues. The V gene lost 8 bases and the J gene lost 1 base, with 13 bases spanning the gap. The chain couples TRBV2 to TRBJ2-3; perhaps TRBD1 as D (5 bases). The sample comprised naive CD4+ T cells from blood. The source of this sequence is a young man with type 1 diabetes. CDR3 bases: TGTGCCAGCCTAGGCAGGGATGGCACAGATACGCAGTATTTT. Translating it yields CASLGRDGTDTQYF. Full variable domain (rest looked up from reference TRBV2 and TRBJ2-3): EPEVTQTPSHQVTQMGQEVILRCVPISNHLYFYWYRQILGQKVEFLVSFYNNEISEKSEIFDDQFSVERPDGSNFTLKIRSTKLEDSAMYFCASLGRDGTDTQYFGPGTRLTVL.